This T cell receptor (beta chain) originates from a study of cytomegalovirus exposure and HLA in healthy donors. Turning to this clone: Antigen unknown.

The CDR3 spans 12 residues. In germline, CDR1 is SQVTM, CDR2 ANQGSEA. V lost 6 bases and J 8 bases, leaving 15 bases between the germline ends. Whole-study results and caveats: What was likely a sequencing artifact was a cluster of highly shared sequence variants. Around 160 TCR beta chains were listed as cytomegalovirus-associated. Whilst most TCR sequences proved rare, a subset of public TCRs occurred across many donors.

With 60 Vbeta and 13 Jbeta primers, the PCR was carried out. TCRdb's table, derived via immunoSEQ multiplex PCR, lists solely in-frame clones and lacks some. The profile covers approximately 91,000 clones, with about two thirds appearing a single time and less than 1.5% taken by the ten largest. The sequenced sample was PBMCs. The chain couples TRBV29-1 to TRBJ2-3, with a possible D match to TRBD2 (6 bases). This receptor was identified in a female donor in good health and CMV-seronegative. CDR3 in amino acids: CSVGGPDPTQYF. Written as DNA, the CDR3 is TGCAGCGTCGGGGGACCAGATCCTACGCAGTATTTT.